This paragraph reports one TCR beta chain. Which antigen it targets is not known. No per-base quality is available; no much larger clone lies one base away. Its CDR3 holds 13 amino acids, cysteine through phenylalanine. Only the CDR3 region is kept as DNA, spanning 39 bases read in frame from base 1. CDR1 SEHNR and CDR2 FQNEAQ were looked up in the germline V gene (reference sequence). The junction shows trimming of 6 bases on V and 4 bases on J, plus 9 bases between the germline ends. The source of the sample is a study of response to subunit inactivated influenza vaccine listed by TCRdb under 2018. Some background on the complete study: Deep quantitative profiling of the T cell receptor repertoire was used in the study to follow responses to a trivalent subunit inactivated influenza vaccine.

Overall results and qualifications from the work: The authors suggested that each seasonal influenza vaccination may recruit only a limited number of new T cells.

To prepare the library, RT-PCR was applied. Sequencing took place on an Illumina HiSeq 2500. The public sequencing data were trimmed at Q25 with fastp and processed into clonotypes with MiXCR by TCRdb, which kept only in-frame beta chains. Rows with a matching CDR3 protein are joined into one entry that keeps the most common DNA and genes. This sample is represented by about 800,000 distinct CDR3 sequences; 21% of them were singletons. The top ten clones comprise roughly 10% of the sample. The source material was PBMCs from blood, sampled approximately 5 days after vaccination. The TCR was taken from a man aged 50 or older who received an inactivated influenza vaccine. Donor details come from another sample of the same person, matched by shared clones. The rearranged segments are TRBV7-9 and TRBJ2-2; the D gene is perhaps TRBD1, on 5 matching bases. CDR3 reads: CASRVDSTGELFF. The DNA reads TGTGCCAGCAGGGTCGACAGCACCGGGGAGCTGTTTTTT. Extended through the reference TRBV7-9 and TRBJ2-2 proteins, this CDR3 yields the full variable domain: DTGVSQNPRHKITKRGQNVTFRCDPISEHNRLYWYRQTLGQGPEFLTYFQNEAQLEKSRLLSDRFSAERPKGSFSTLEIQRTEQGDSAMYLCASRVDSTGELFFGEGSRLTVL.